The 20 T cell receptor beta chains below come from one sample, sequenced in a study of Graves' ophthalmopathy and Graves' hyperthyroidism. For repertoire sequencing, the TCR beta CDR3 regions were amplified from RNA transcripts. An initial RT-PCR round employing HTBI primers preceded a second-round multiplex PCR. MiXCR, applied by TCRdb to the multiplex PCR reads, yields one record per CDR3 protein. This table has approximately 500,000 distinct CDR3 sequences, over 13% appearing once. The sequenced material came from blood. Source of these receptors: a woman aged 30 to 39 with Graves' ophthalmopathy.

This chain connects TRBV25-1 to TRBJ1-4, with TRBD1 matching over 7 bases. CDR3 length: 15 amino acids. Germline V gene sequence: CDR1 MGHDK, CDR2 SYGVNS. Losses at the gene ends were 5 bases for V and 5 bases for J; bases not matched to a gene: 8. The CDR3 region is CASSLPGQLNEKLFF. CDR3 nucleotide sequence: TGTGCCAGCAGTCTCCCGGGACAGTTAAATGAAAAACTGTTTTTT.

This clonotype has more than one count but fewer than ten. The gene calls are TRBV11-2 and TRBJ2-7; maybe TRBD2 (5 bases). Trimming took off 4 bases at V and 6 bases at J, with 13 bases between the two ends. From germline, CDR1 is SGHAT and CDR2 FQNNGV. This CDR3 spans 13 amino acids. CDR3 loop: CASSSFVGGEQYF. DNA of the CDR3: TGTGCCAGCAGCTCATTCGTTGGAGGCGAGCAGTACTTC.

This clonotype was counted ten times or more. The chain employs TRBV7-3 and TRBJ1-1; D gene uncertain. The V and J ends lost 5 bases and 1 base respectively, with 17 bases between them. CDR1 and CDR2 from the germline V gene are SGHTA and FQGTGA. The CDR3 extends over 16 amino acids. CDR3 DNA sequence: TGTGCCAGCAGCATAGGCGCTCTGGCGGGGAACACTGAAGCTTTCTTT. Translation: CASSIGALAGNTEAFF. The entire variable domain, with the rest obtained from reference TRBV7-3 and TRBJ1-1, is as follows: GAGVSQTPSNKVTEKGKYVELRCDPISGHTALYWYRQSLGQGPEFLIYFQGTGAADDSGLPNDRFFAVRPEGSVSTLKIQRTERGDSAVYLCASSIGALAGNTEAFFGQGTRLTVV.

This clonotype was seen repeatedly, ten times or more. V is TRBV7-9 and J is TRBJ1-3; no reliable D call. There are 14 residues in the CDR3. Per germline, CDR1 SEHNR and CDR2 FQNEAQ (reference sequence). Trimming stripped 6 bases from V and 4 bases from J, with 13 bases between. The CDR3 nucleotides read TGTGCCAGCAGTTCGAGGGTGACGGGAAACACCATATATTTT. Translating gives CASSSRVTGNTIYF.

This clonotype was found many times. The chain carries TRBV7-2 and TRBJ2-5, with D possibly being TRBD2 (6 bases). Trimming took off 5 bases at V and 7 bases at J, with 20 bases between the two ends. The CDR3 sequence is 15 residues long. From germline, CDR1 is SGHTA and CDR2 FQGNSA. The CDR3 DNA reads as TGTGCCAGCAGCCGCTCCCGACTAGGCGGCGGGACCCAGTACTTC. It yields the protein CASSRSRLGGGTQYF.

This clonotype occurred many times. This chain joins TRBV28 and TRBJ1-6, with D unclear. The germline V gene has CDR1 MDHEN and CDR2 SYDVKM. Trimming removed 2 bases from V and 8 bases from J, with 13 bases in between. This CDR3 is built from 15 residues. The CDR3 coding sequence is TGTGCCAGCAGTTTAGGAGATATGAGGGATTCACCCCTCCACTTT. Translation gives CASSLGDMRDSPLHF.

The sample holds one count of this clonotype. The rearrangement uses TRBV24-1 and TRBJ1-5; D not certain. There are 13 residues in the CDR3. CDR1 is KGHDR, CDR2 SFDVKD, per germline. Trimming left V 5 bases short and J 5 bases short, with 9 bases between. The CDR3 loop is CATSAFGYQPQHF. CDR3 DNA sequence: TGTGCCACCAGTGCATTTGGTTATCAGCCCCAGCATTTT.

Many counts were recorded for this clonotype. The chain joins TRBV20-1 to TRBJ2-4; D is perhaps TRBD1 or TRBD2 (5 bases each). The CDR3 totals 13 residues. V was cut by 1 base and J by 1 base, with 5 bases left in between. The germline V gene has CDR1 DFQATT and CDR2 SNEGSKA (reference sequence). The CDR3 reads CSARGDAKNIQYF. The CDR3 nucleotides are TGCAGTGCTAGAGGGGACGCCAAAAACATTCAGTACTTC.

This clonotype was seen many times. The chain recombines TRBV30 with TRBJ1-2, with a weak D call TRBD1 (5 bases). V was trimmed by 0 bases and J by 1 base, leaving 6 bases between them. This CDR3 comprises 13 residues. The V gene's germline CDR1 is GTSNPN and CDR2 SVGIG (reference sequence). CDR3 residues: CAWSVDNNYGYTF. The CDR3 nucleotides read TGTGCCTGGAGTGTGGACAATAACTATGGCTACACCTTC. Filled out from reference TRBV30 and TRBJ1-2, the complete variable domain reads SQTIHQWPATLVQPVGSPLSLECTVEGTSNPNLYWYRQAAGRGLQLLFYSVGIGQISSEVPQNLSASRPQDRQFILSSKKLLLSDSGFYLCAWSVDNNYGYTFGSGTRLTVV.

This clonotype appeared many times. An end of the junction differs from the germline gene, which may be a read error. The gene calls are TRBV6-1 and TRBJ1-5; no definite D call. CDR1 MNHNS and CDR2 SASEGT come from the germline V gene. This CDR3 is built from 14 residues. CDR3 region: CASKYRHSNQPQHF. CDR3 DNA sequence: TGTGCCAGCAAATACCGCCATAGCAATCAGCCCCAGCACTTT.

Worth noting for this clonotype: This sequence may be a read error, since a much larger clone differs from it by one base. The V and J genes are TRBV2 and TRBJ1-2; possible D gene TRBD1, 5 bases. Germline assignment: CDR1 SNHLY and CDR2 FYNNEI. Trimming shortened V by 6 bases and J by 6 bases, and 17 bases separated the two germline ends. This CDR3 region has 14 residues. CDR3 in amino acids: CASRGPGRFHGYTF. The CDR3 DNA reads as TGTGCCAGCAGGGGCCCGGGACGGTTCCATGGCTACACCTTC.

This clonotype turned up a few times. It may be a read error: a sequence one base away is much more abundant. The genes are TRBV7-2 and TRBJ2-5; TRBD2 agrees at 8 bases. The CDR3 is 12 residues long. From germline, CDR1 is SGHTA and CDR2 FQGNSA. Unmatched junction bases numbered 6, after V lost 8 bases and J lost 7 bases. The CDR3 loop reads CASGLATVTQYF. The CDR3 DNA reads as TGTGCCAGCGGACTAGCCACAGTGACCCAGTACTTC. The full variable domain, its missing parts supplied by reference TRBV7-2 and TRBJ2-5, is GAGVSQSPSNKVTEKGKDVELRCDPISGHTALYWYRQSLGQGLEFLIYFQGNSAPDKSGLPSDRFSAERTGGSVSTLTIQRTQQEDSAVYLCASGLATVTQYFGPGTRLLVL.

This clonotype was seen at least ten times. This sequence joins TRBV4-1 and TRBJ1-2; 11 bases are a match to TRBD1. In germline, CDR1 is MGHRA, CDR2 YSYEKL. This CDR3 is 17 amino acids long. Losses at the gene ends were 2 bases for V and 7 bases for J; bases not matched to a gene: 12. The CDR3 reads CASSQNPTDRGRSGYTF. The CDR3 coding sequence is TGCGCCAGCAGCCAAAACCCCACGGACAGGGGGCGATCTGGCTACACCTTC.

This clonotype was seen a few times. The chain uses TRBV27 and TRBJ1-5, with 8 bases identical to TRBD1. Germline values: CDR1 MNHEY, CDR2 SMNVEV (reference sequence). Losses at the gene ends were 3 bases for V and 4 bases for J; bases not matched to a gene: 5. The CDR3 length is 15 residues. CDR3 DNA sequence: TGTGCCAGCAGTTTCGGACAGGGTAGGAATCAGCCCCAGCATTTT. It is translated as CASSFGQGRNQPQHF.

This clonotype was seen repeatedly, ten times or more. In DNA form, the CDR3 reads TGTGCCAGCAGCGTAGTTGTAGCCCCGAACACTGAAGCTTTCTTT. The encoded protein is CASSVVVAPNTEAFF. The chain has TRBV9 and TRBJ1-1; D unresolved. Trimming stripped 0 bases from V and 1 base from J, with 10 bases between. The CDR3 consists of 15 residues. The germline gives CDR1 SGDLS, CDR2 YYNGEE.

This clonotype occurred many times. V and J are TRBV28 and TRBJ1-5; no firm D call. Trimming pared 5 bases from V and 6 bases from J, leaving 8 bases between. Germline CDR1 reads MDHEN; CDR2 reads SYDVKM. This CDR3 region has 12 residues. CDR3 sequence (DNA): TGTGCCAGCAGTCTCGCCCCTCAGCCCCAGCATTTT. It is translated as CASSLAPQPQHF.

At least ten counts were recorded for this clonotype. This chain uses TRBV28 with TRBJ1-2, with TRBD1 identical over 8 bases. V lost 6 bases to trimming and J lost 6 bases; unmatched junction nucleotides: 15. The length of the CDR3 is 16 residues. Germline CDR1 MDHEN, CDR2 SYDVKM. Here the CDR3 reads CASRSTPRGPGNGYTF. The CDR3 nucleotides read TGTGCCAGCAGATCTACCCCCAGGGGGCCCGGGAATGGCTACACCTTC.

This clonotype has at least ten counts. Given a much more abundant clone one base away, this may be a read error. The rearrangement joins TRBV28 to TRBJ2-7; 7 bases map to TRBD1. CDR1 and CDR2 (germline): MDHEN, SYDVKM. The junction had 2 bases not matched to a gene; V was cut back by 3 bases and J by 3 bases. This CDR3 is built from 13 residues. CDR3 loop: CASSLTGFYEQYF. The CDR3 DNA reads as TGTGCCAGCAGTTTGACAGGGTTCTACGAGCAGTACTTC.

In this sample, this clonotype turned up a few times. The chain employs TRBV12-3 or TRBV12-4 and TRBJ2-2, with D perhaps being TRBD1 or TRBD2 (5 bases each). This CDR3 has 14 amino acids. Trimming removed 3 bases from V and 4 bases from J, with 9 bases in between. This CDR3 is CASSFLGTTGELFF. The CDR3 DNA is TGTGCCAGCAGTTTTCTGGGGACCACCGGGGAGCTGTTTTTT.

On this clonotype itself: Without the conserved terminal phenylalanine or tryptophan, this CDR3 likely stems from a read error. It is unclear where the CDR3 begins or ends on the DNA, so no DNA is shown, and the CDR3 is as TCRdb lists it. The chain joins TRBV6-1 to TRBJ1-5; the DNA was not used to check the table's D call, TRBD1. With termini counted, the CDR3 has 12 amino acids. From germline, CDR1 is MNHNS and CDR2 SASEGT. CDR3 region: CASSEAFSGQGA.